This TCR beta chain was sequenced during a study of blood T cell repertoires in COVID-19. Clones were read by immunoSEQ multiplex PCR, and TCRdb kept only the in-frame ones, dropping some. Here the sample spans roughly 380,000 clones, approximately 84% being singletons. The length of the CDR3 is 15 residues. V was shortened by 3 bases and J by 5 bases, with 19 bases between the two germline ends. Germline lookup yields CDR1 SQVTM and CDR2 ANQGSEA. Specimen: PBMCs or T cells enriched from blood (not recorded which). The J gene is TRBJ1-1, the V gene TRBV29-1; tentatively, D is TRBD1 (5 bases). The source of this sequence is a woman aged 25-40 years who had recovered from COVID-19. CDR3 protein: CSVESRDYTGTEAFF. CDR3 sequence (DNA): TGCAGCGTTGAGAGCAGGGACTACACTGGAACTGAAGCTTTCTTT.